What follows are 24 T cell receptor beta chains derived from one specimen sequenced in a study of post-analysis software for immune sequencing data. Study observations and caveats: In patients, TRBV5-6, TRBV5-1 and TRBV20-1 belonged to roughly 5 TRBV segments found more frequently than in controls.

These TCRs' antigens remain unknown. Sequencing libraries made from TCR beta cDNA carried unique molecular identifiers. Each CDR3 protein is one row after TCRdb ran MiXCR on the PCR reads. Of 750,000 to 950,000 distinct CDR3 sequences listed, roughly 50% are singletons. The sample taken for sequencing was blood. These receptors were taken from a girl aged 5-17 years with multiple sclerosis.

The CDR3 nucleotides are TGCAGTGTGAGGCGGGAGAGCTCCTACGAGCAGTACTTC. This encodes CSVRRESSYEQYF. V gene TRBV20-1 combines with J gene TRBJ2-7, with 7 bases lining up with TRBD2. The CDR3 runs to 13 residues. V shed 7 bases, J shed 0 bases, and the junction held 6 bases outside the gene matches. Per germline, CDR1 DFQATT and CDR2 SNEGSKA (reference sequence).

J is TRBJ1-2 and V is TRBV7-9; the D gene is possibly TRBD1 (5 bases). V was clipped by 5 bases and J by 8 bases, with 15 bases between them. CDR1 is SEHNR and CDR2 is FQNEAQ in the germline V gene (reference sequence). The CDR3 spans 13 residues. This chain's CDR3 is CASSRSGRGGYTF. The DNA for the CDR3 is TGTGCCAGCAGCCGGTCGGGACGGGGAGGCTACACCTTC.

This chain uses TRBV6-5 with TRBJ1-1, with D uncertain. Between the trimmed V and J ends, which lost 3 bases and 1 base, there was a span of 9 bases. The CDR3 sequence is 14 residues long. Germline V gene data show CDR1 as MNHEY and CDR2 as SVGAGI. The chain's CDR3 is CASSYWKENTEAFF. CDR3 DNA sequence: TGTGCCAGCAGTTATTGGAAAGAGAACACTGAAGCTTTCTTT.

This clonotype has just a few counts. V and J are TRBV13 and TRBJ2-7, with TRBD1 identical over 7 bases. Trimming removed 6 bases from V and 0 bases from J; junction bases left unmatched: 5. This CDR3 comprises 14 residues. Germline V lookup: CDR1 PRHDT, CDR2 FYEKMQ (reference sequence). CDR3 loop: CASSYRDSSYEQYF. The CDR3 coding sequence is TGTGCCAGCAGTTACCGGGACAGCTCCTACGAGCAGTACTTC. The full variable domain, completed using reference TRBV13 and TRBJ2-7, is AAGVIQSPRHLIKEKRETATLKCYPIPRHDTVYWYQQGPGQDPQFLISFYEKMQSDKGSIPDRFSAQQFSDYHSELNMSSLELGDSALYFCASSYRDSSYEQYFGPGTRLTVT.

The chain couples TRBV15 to TRBJ2-7, with TRBD1 matching 11 bases. From germline, CDR1 is LNHNV and CDR2 YYDKDF (reference sequence). The trim removed 1 base at V and 4 bases at J, leaving 6 bases unmatched. This CDR3 is 16 amino acids long. CDR3 DNA sequence: TGTGCCACCAGCAGAGGTTGGACAGGGGGCTCATACGAGCAGTACTTC. Amino acids: CATSRGWTGGSYEQYF. Full variable domain (remainder filled in from reference TRBV15 and TRBJ2-7): DAMVIQNPRYQVTQFGKPVTLSCSQTLNHNVMYWYQQKSSQAPKLLFHYYDKDFNNEADTPDNFQSRRPNTSFCFLDIRSPGLGDTAMYLCATSRGWTGGSYEQYFGPGTRLTVT.

This rearrangement joins TRBV20-1 to TRBJ1-1, with a tentative D call TRBD1 (5 bases). From germline, CDR1 is DFQATT and CDR2 SNEGSKA (reference sequence). The CDR3 has 16 amino acids. The V end was cut by 0 bases, the J end by 1 base, with 15 bases between. The CDR3, as DNA: TGCAGTGCTAGAGATTCGGCTAGGGGATCGAACACTGAAGCTTTCTTT. It translates to CSARDSARGSNTEAFF.

In its sample, this clonotype was seen once. The chain couples TRBV2 to TRBJ2-5; D tentatively fits TRBD1 or TRBD2 (5 bases each). Trimming removed 6 bases from V and 0 bases from J, with 20 bases in between. The CDR3 totals 17 residues. Germline assignment: CDR1 SNHLY and CDR2 FYNNEI. The CDR3 region has the DNA TGTGCCAGCAGGCCTGTGGGGACGGAATTCTACCAAGAGACCCAGTACTTC. It encodes CASRPVGTEFYQETQYF.

This clonotype was detected only a few times. This chain joins TRBV7-6 and TRBJ2-1, with a weak D call TRBD2 (6 bases). Per the germline V gene, CDR1 is SGHVS and CDR2 is FNYEAQ. V was trimmed by 5 bases and J by 9 bases, leaving 14 bases between them. This CDR3 has 13 amino acids. CDR3 amino acids: CASSTRTMGEQFF. The CDR3 nucleotides read TGTGCCAGCAGCACCAGGACTATGGGTGAGCAGTTCTTC.

The V and J genes are TRBV29-1 and TRBJ2-3; 7 positions match TRBD1. The V and J ends lost 3 bases and 7 bases, in that order; junction bases with no gene match: 4. Germline CDR1 and CDR2: SQVTM and ANQGSEA. This CDR3 is built from 12 residues. The CDR3: CSVEKTGNTQYF. CDR3 nucleotides: TGCAGCGTTGAGAAGACAGGGAATACGCAGTATTTT.

This clonotype was detected only once. The chain combines TRBV20-1 with TRBJ2-1, with D perhaps matching TRBD2 (5 bases). The germline gives CDR1 DFQATT, CDR2 SNEGSKA (reference sequence). V was trimmed by 4 bases and J by 2 bases, leaving 18 bases between them. CDR3 length equals 16 residues. The CDR3 region is CSATTGSAQTYNEQFF. CDR3 bases: TGCAGTGCTACTACCGGTAGCGCCCAAACCTACAATGAGCAGTTCTTC.

The gene calls are TRBV12-3 or TRBV12-4 and TRBJ2-1; weak D call: TRBD2 (5 bases). The CDR3 totals 14 residues. V shed 6 bases and J shed 5 bases, with 14 bases lying between them. CDR3 protein: CASSLWGVNNEQFF. In DNA, the CDR3 is TGTGCCAGCAGCCTCTGGGGAGTGAACAATGAGCAGTTCTTC.

For the CDR3, the DNA is TGTGCCAGCAGGCTAGACTCCTTGGCCTACAATGAGCAGTACTTC. Its translation: CASRLDSLAYNEQYF. The chain recombines TRBV28 with TRBJ2-7; no reliable D call. Germline lookup yields CDR1 MDHEN and CDR2 SYDVKM. This CDR3 region has 15 residues. V gave up 6 bases and J gave up 7 bases, with 22 bases separating them.

The J gene is TRBJ2-7, the V gene TRBV5-5; TRBD1 agrees at 8 bases. V trimming: 0 bases; J trimming: 4 bases; junction bases outside the gene matches: 3. The CDR3 loop spans 14 amino acids. Looked up from germline, CDR1 is SGHKS and CDR2 is YYEKEE (reference sequence). In nucleotides, the CDR3 is TGTGCCAGCAGCTTGGTGAGACAGGGGTACGAGCAGTACTTC. This encodes CASSLVRQGYEQYF.

This clonotype was seen only a few times. V is TRBV3-1 and J is TRBJ2-6; 7 bases agree with TRBD2. V was pared by 4 bases and J by 0 bases, with 6 bases of the junction left unmatched. Germline lookup yields CDR1 LGHDT and CDR2 YNNKEL (reference sequence). This CDR3 comprises 17 residues. The DNA for the CDR3 is TGTGCCAGCAGCCCGTACGGGGGGAGCTCTGGGGCCAACGTCCTGACTTTC. Translated: CASSPYGGSSGANVLTF.

The chain recombines TRBV5-1 with TRBJ2-3; TRBD1 matches 7 bases. Trimming removed 3 bases from V and 0 bases from J; junction bases left unmatched: 4. The CDR3 consists of 15 residues. Germline CDR1 SGHRS, CDR2 YFSETQ. The CDR3 sequence: CASSSTGASTDTQYF. The CDR3 region has the DNA TGCGCCAGCAGCTCAACAGGGGCTAGCACAGATACGCAGTATTTT.

The chain joins TRBV28 to TRBJ2-7, with a possible D match to TRBD1 (6 bases). V was cut by 5 bases and J by 4 bases, with 18 bases left in between. Germline V CDR1 and CDR2: MDHEN, SYDVKM. This CDR3 region has 15 residues. CDR3 region: CASSPVQGNRYEQYF. CDR3 DNA: TGTGCCAGCAGTCCCGTCCAGGGGAATCGTTACGAGCAGTACTTC.

The genes are TRBV19 and TRBJ2-5; D is unresolved. CDR1 LNHDA and CDR2 SQIVND come from the germline V gene (reference sequence). V shed 6 bases and J shed 11 bases, with 22 bases lying between them. The CDR3 loop spans 14 amino acids. CDR3 bases: TGTGCCAGTAGACCCTCGAAAGAGTCGGGTGAGCAGTACTTC. Translated, it gives CASRPSKESGEQYF.

This clonotype was seen many times. The rearrangement joins TRBV29-1 to TRBJ2-1, with D possibly being TRBD2 (6 bases). Trimming stripped 5 bases from V and 7 bases from J, with 9 bases between. Germline V gives CDR1 SQVTM, CDR2 ANQGSEA. The length of the CDR3 is 11 residues. CDR3 residues: CSVRRENEQFF. The CDR3 DNA follows: TGCAGCGTTCGCCGGGAGAATGAGCAGTTCTTC.

The rearrangement uses TRBV28 and TRBJ2-1; D call uncertain. CDR1 and CDR2 from the germline V gene are MDHEN and SYDVKM. Deletions cut 1 base from V and 6 bases from J, with 7 bases between. This CDR3 has 13 amino acids. In DNA form, the CDR3 reads TGTGCCAGCAGTTTATACGTGAGCAATGAGCAGTTCTTC. Its translation: CASSLYVSNEQFF. The full variable domain, in which reference TRBV28 and TRBJ2-1 provide the parts outside the CDR3, is DVKVTQSSRYLVKRTGEKVFLECVQDMDHENMFWYRQDPGLGLRLIYFSYDVKMKEKGDIPEGYSVSREKKERFSLILESASTNQTSMYLCASSLYVSNEQFFGPGTRLTVL.

This chain joins TRBV7-8 and TRBJ2-1; 8 bases agree with TRBD2. The CDR3 is 18 amino acids. Per the germline V gene, CDR1 is SGHVS and CDR2 is FQNEAQ. Unmatched junction bases numbered 14, after V lost 0 bases and J lost 7 bases. Here the CDR3 DNA reads TGTGCCAGCAGCTTAGCGTGGGGGACTGGCGGGAGGACAAATGAGCAGTTCTTC. Translation gives CASSLAWGTGGRTNEQFF.

This clonotype was recorded a few times. This chain links TRBV20-1 with TRBJ2-4, with D tentatively TRBD1 (5 bases). The J call is doubtful: the DNA matches TRBJ2-7 better. This CDR3 region has 13 residues. Looked up from germline, CDR1 is DFQATT and CDR2 is SNEGSKA (reference sequence). The CDR3 loop is CSAKGYSLYEQYF. DNA for the CDR3: TGCAGTGCTAAGGGGTACAGCCTCTACGAGCAGTACTTC.

The V call is TRBV4-1, the J call TRBJ2-7; the match to TRBD2 covers 10 bases. The CDR3 runs to 15 residues. CDR1 is MGHRA and CDR2 is YSYEKL in the germline V gene. V was pared by 3 bases and J by 5 bases, with 7 bases of the junction left unmatched. CDR3 DNA sequence: TGCGCCAGCAGCCACCACGGACTAGCGGCTGACGAGCAGTACTTC. It is translated as CASSHHGLAADEQYF.

This clonotype was observed many times. The gene calls are TRBV29-1 and TRBJ2-7; D is perhaps TRBD1 (6 bases). Germline V gives CDR1 SQVTM, CDR2 ANQGSEA. V was clipped by 2 bases and J by 2 bases, with 13 bases between them. This CDR3 has 14 amino acids. The CDR3 region is CSVERGWTAYEQYF. The CDR3 DNA follows: TGCAGCGTTGAAAGGGGGTGGACAGCCTACGAGCAGTACTTC.

This chain connects TRBV3-1 to TRBJ1-4, with D perhaps TRBD1 (6 bases). Germline CDR1 and CDR2: LGHDT and YNNKEL (reference sequence). There are 16 residues in the CDR3. The V end was cut by 0 bases, the J end by 8 bases, with 16 bases between. The CDR3 spells CASSQDLAGVNEKLFF. CDR3 in DNA: TGTGCCAGCAGCCAAGATCTGGCAGGGGTTAACGAAAAACTGTTTTTT.